The present TCR beta chain was sequenced within a study of cytomegalovirus exposure and HLA in healthy donors. The CDR3 has 15 residues. The V gene end was trimmed by 6 bases and the J gene end by 4 bases; junction bases not matched to a gene: 11. The V gene's germline CDR1 is MNHEY and CDR2 SVGAGI. Assay used: immunoSEQ multiplex PCR; TCRdb lists only in-frame clones, some missing. Of tens of thousands of clones in the sample, 85% to 95% were seen once. Notes on this clone: Its antigen is undetermined.

Study-level findings and limits: Subsequent analysis showed first-cohort TCR clusters tending to co-occur in around 110 validation repertoires. Among TCR sequences, most were rare, though some public TCRs appeared in many donors. The listing of 150 to 200 TCR beta chains classed them as cytomegalovirus-associated. A classifier reportedly called cytomegalovirus status with high sensitivity and specificity.

Sequencing was done on a sample of PBMCs. This receptor was taken from a man between 18 and 35 years old in good health and CMV-seropositive. V gene TRBV6-5 combines with J gene TRBJ2-7; 8 bases fit TRBD1. The CDR3 region has the DNA TGTGCCAGCAGGCGGGACAGGTTCAGTTGGTACGAGCAGTACTTC. It yields the protein CASRRDRFSWYEQYF.